This T cell receptor beta chain was retrieved from a study of post-analysis software for immune sequencing data. Regarding the study as a whole: Patients showed TRBV5-6, TRBV5-1 and TRBV20-1 among five TRBV segments more frequent than in controls.

V was pared by 3 bases and J by 7 bases, with 9 bases between. This CDR3 contains 12 residues. Germline assignment: CDR1 ENHRY and CDR2 SYGVKD. Incorporated into the TCR beta cDNA libraries were unique molecular identifiers, which served to reduce PCR and sequencing biases. MiXCR, applied by TCRdb to the PCR reads, yields one record per CDR3 protein. The sample consists of some 500,000 distinct CDR3 sequences, around 40% of them appearing once. This clonotype was observed a handful of times. The antigen remains unidentified. The sequence derives from a girl between 10 and 17 years old with multiple sclerosis. What was sequenced was blood. J is TRBJ1-2 and V is TRBV10-3; the D gene is possibly TRBD1 (6 bases). The CDR3 DNA sequence: TGTGCCATCAGTGACAGGGGTAGTGGCTACACCTTC. Its translation: CAISDRGSGYTF.